This T cell receptor beta chain was identified in a study of T cells in narcolepsy. About the research overall: Donors had narcolepsy type 1 or type 2, or were healthy controls. Broader study findings: Same-patient CSF and blood CD4+ T cell clonotypes included HCRT-specific and TRIB2-specific autoreactive ones. Autoreactive clone sequences were missing from some blood memory CD4+ repertoires. Blood of same and different patients, but not healthy controls, reportedly held recurring autoreactive clonotypes.

This clone occurred a few times. Its target is not known. Germline loops: CDR1 LNHDA, CDR2 SQIVND (reference sequence). The V gene end was trimmed by 1 base and the J gene end by 0 bases; junction bases not matched to a gene: 5. CDR3 length: 17 residues. TCRdb keeps only in-frame clones here, not all; method: immunoSEQ multiplex PCR. The sample has 13,000 or so clones, roughly 89% seen once. The receptor comes from a human donor with narcolepsy. Sequencing was performed on CD45RA- memory CD4+ T cells from PBMCs. The rearrangement links TRBV19 to TRBJ1-3, with 8 bases fitting TRBD1. This chain's CDR3 is CASSIGPTGGSGNTIYF. The DNA for the CDR3 is TGTGCCAGTAGTATAGGCCCTACAGGGGGCTCTGGAAACACCATATATTTT.